This T cell receptor (beta chain) was sequenced in a study of identical twins. There are many counts of this clonotype. No antigen is known for it. Whole-study findings and limits: Researchers reported weaker excess twin sharing in beta out-of-frame sequences. Researchers caution that invariant MAIT and iNKT cells could partly confound zero-insertion analyses.

Trimming cost V 2 bases and J 1 base, with 11 bases left between them. Germline-derived CDR1 and CDR2 are SGHTA and FQGNSA. The CDR3 sequence is 15 residues long. TCRdb reprocessed the 5' RACE reads with MiXCR, giving one entry per CDR3 protein. The sample yields around 690,000 distinct CDR3 sequences, 21% seen once. The same sample was also studied in work on T cells expressing NK-cell markers. According to that study: In a group of several donors, dominant NKG2C+ clonotypes represented 1.0-7.0% of CD8+ T cells.

The chain carries TRBV7-2 and TRBJ1-1; no clear D gene. Material for sequencing was PBMCs. The receptor's source is a woman under 30 in good health. CDR3 in DNA: TGTGCCAGCAGCTTATTAGCCTCGTCGAACACTGAAGCTTTCTTT. Residues: CASSLLASSNTEAFF.